A single sample is the source of the 17 T cell receptor beta chains below, sequenced in a study of cytomegalovirus exposure and HLA in healthy donors. Primers: 60 Vbeta forward and 13 Jbeta reverse. Profiling relied on immunoSEQ multiplex PCR, and the TCRdb table lists in-frame clones only, not all of them. This sample has approximately 100,000 clones, with 75% found just once. Sequenced sample: PBMCs. The receptors were sampled from a male donor in good health and CMV-seropositive.

The genes are TRBV25-1 and TRBJ2-7; 10 bases map to TRBD1. Trimming cost V 6 bases and J 0 bases; bases outside gene matches: 5. The CDR3 has 15 amino acids. Germline CDR1 reads MGHDK; CDR2 reads SYGVNS. DNA for the CDR3: TGTGCCAGCAGCCGACAGGGGGCGGGCTCCTACGAGCAGTACTTC. Translated, it gives CASSRQGAGSYEQYF.

The count of this clone is one. This chain uses TRBV5-8 with TRBJ2-3; the match to TRBD2 covers 8 bases. V shed 6 bases, J shed 1 base, and the junction held 4 bases outside the gene matches. Germline loops: CDR1 SGHTS, CDR2 YDEGEE. The CDR3 totals 14 residues. Written as DNA, the CDR3 is TGTGCCAGCACCCCGGGGGGGCGCACAGATACGCAGTATTTT. This codes for CASTPGGRTDTQYF.

This chain connects TRBV11-3 to TRBJ2-3; tentative D call: TRBD2 (7 bases). Germline V lookup: CDR1 SGHNT, CDR2 YENEEA. CDR3 length equals 16 residues. The germline V and J ends were trimmed by 3 bases and 4 bases, with 17 bases remaining between them. Here the CDR3 reads CASSFGGGSSADTQYF. Here the CDR3 DNA reads TGTGCCAGCAGCTTTGGGGGCGGGAGTTCAGCAGATACGCAGTATTTT.

The CDR3 DNA sequence: TGTGCCAGCAGCTTAGCGGCCCCATCCGGGGCCAACGTCCTGACTTTC. Translation gives CASSLAAPSGANVLTF. The chain combines TRBV7-9 with TRBJ2-6; D call uncertain. V dropped 0 bases and J dropped 4 bases, with 10 bases sitting between them. Germline assignment: CDR1 SEHNR and CDR2 FQNEAQ (reference sequence). The CDR3 has 16 residues.

The chain uses TRBV27 and TRBJ2-2, with 7 bases fitting TRBD2. Germline CDR1 and CDR2: MNHEY and SMNVEV (reference sequence). V gave up 3 bases and J gave up 4 bases; unmatched junction bases: 17. This CDR3 spans 19 amino acids. Here the CDR3 DNA reads TGTGCCAGCAGTTTCGGGAAGAGCGGGATCCCCCGAGGCACCGGGGAGCTGTTTTTT. Translating gives CASSFGKSGIPRGTGELFF.

CDR3 protein: CASSLTRRTGDTDTQYF. CDR3 nucleotides: TGTGCCAGCAGTCTAACCCGCAGGACAGGGGACACAGATACGCAGTATTTT. The rearrangement uses TRBV28 and TRBJ2-3; 9 bases fit TRBD1. Germline CDR1 reads MDHEN; CDR2 reads SYDVKM. V lost 5 bases to trimming and J lost 2 bases; unmatched junction nucleotides: 11. The CDR3 runs 17 residues.

The chain employs TRBV5-8 and TRBJ1-5; TRBD1 matches at 7 bases. CDR3 length: 14 residues. Trimming removed 5 bases from V and 3 bases from J; junction bases left unmatched: 5. In germline, CDR1 is SGHTS, CDR2 YDEGEE. For the CDR3, the DNA is TGTGCCAGCAGATCAGGACAGGTCAATCAGCCCCAGCATTTT. Translated, it gives CASRSGQVNQPQHF. Combining the CDR3 with reference TRBV5-8 and TRBJ1-5 gives the whole variable domain EAGVTQSPTHLIKTRGQQATLRCSPISGHTSVYWYQQALGLGLQFLLWYDEGEERNRGNFPPRFSGRQFPNYSSELNVNALELEDSALYLCASRSGQVNQPQHFGDGTRLSIL.

This chain uses TRBV11-3 with TRBJ2-3; tentative D call: TRBD2 (5 bases). Germline V gives CDR1 SGHNT, CDR2 YENEEA. The CDR3 is 14 residues long. Trimming cost V 2 bases and J 2 bases, with 8 bases left between them. CDR3 DNA sequence: TGTGCCAGCAGCTTACAGCGGTCCACAGATACGCAGTATTTT. Translated, it gives CASSLQRSTDTQYF.

The genes are TRBV6-1 and TRBJ1-1; the D gene is possibly TRBD1 (5 bases). CDR3 length: 14 amino acids. CDR1 is MNHNS, CDR2 SASEGT, per germline. Trimming took off 2 bases at V and 0 bases at J, with 7 bases between the two ends. CDR3 region: CASSEPGLNTEAFF. In DNA, the CDR3 is TGTGCCAGCAGTGAACCAGGGTTGAACACTGAAGCTTTCTTT.

This clone has more than one count but fewer than ten. The V gene is TRBV25-1, the J gene TRBJ2-5, with D tentatively TRBD2 (7 bases). V was pared by 1 base and J by 1 base, with 13 bases between. Germline lookup yields CDR1 MGHDK and CDR2 SYGVNS. This CDR3 has 16 residues. CDR3 region: CASSELAGATQETQYF. The CDR3, as DNA: TGTGCCAGCAGTGAATTGGCGGGGGCCACCCAAGAGACCCAGTACTTC.

This sequence joins TRBV18 and TRBJ1-5; 7 positions agree with TRBD1. This CDR3 comprises 14 residues. Unmatched junction bases numbered 6, after V lost 5 bases and J lost 5 bases. Germline values: CDR1 KGHSH, CDR2 LQKENI. DNA of the CDR3: TGTGCCAGCTCAGGGACAGCCTCTGATCAGCCCCAGCATTTT. This translates into CASSGTASDQPQHF.

J is TRBJ2-5 and V is TRBV6-4, with 12 bases that match TRBD2. The V and J ends lost 6 bases and 5 bases, in that order; junction bases with no gene match: 7. The CDR3 is 15 residues long. From germline, CDR1 is MRHNA and CDR2 SNTAGT. The DNA of the CDR3 is TGTGCCAGCAGCCCTAGCGGGAGGGCCCGGGAGACCCAGTACTTC. Translation gives CASSPSGRARETQYF.

V gene TRBV5-1 combines with J gene TRBJ1-1; D is unresolved. CDR1 is SGHRS, CDR2 YFSETQ, per germline. Trimming removed 7 bases at V and 1 base at J, with 11 bases between. CDR3 length: 13 amino acids. DNA for the CDR3: TGCGCCAGCCGGGAGGGTGAGAACACTGAAGCTTTCTTT. It translates to CASREGENTEAFF.

The rearrangement links TRBV15 to TRBJ1-2; D ambiguous. This CDR3 spans 16 amino acids. Germline V gene data show CDR1 as LNHNV and CDR2 as YYDKDF (reference sequence). V was clipped by 0 bases and J by 4 bases, with 15 bases between them. Here the CDR3 reads CATSREGQRGFYGYTF. The CDR3 nucleotides are TGTGCCACCAGCAGAGAGGGCCAACGTGGCTTCTATGGCTACACCTTC.

Only a few counts were recorded for this clone. The J gene is TRBJ1-1, the V gene TRBV28; tentative D call: TRBD1 (6 bases). From germline, CDR1 is MDHEN and CDR2 SYDVKM. This CDR3 has 16 residues. The V gene lost 6 bases and the J gene lost 0 bases, with 17 bases spanning the gap. The CDR3 loop reads CASRARPTGMNTEAFF. CDR3 bases: TGTGCCAGCAGAGCTAGACCTACAGGGATGAACACTGAAGCTTTCTTT.

This clone was seen a handful of times. J is TRBJ2-7 and V is TRBV10-3; TRBD1 aligns across 8 bases. The V and J ends lost 6 bases and 7 bases, in that order; junction bases with no gene match: 11. This CDR3 region has 14 residues. The germline CDR1 and CDR2 sequences are ENHRY and SYGVKD. CDR3 bases: TGTGCCATCAGCGCTGGACAGGGCTCGAGTGAGCAGTACTTC. Translation gives CAISAGQGSSEQYF.

V is TRBV5-1 and J is TRBJ2-7; 10 bases fit TRBD2. V gave up 4 bases and J gave up 2 bases; unmatched junction bases: 12. Germline CDR1 and CDR2: SGHRS and YFSETQ. The CDR3 has 17 amino acids. The CDR3 region has the DNA TGCGCCAGCAGCATCGGCATAGCGGGAGGCCGCCCCTACGAGCAGTACTTC. Residues: CASSIGIAGGRPYEQYF.